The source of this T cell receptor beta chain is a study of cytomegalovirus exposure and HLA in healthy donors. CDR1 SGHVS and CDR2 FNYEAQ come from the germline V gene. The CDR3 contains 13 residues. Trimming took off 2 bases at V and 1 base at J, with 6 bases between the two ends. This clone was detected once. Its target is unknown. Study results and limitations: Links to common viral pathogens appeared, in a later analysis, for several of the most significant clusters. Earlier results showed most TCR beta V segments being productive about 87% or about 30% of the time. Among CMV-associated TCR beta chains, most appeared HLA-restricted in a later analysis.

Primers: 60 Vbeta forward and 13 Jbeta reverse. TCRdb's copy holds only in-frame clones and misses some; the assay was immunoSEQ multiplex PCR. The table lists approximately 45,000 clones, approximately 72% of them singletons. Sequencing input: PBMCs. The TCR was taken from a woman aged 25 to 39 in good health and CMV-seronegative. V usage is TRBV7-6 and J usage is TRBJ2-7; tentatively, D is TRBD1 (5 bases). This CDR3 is CASSLRTSYEQYF. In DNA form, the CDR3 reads TGTGCCAGCAGCTTAAGGACATCCTACGAGCAGTACTTC.